The clone carrying this T cell receptor (beta chain) was counted between two and nine times. Its antigen is as yet unknown. TCRdb independently ran MiXCR on the 5' RACE reads; one entry per CDR3 protein. The sample records almost 400,000 distinct CDR3 sequences, approximately 20% being singletons. The data were obtained in a study of CD8 T cells in ankylosing spondylitis. The study's findings and limits: A TCR beta motif made of about 8 highly homologous variants seemed typical of ankylosing spondylitis blood.

From germline, CDR1 is LNHNV and CDR2 YYDKDF (reference sequence). Between the trimmed V and J ends, which lost 7 bases and 0 bases, there was a span of 19 bases. This CDR3 region has 16 residues. Sequencing was carried out using blood, either unsorted or a sorted T cell fraction (not recorded which). This chain joins TRBV15 and TRBJ2-7; D possibly uses TRBD1 or TRBD2 (5 bases each). The receptor was derived from a male donor with ankylosing spondylitis. CDR3 region: CATTTGTHLGSYEQYF. CDR3 sequence (DNA): TGTGCCACCACCACTGGGACCCACCTTGGCTCCTACGAGCAGTACTTC. The full variable domain, in which reference TRBV15 and TRBJ2-7 provide the parts outside the CDR3, is DAMVIQNPRYQVTQFGKPVTLSCSQTLNHNVMYWYQQKSSQAPKLLFHYYDKDFNNEADTPDNFQSRRPNTSFCFLDIRSPGLGDTAMYLCATTTGTHLGSYEQYFGPGTRLTVT.